One sample yielded the 5 T cell receptor beta chains listed below, sequenced in a study of technical replicates of blood from several donors (TCRdb year 2017). The method behind the library was the immunoSEQ multiplex PCR assay. TCRdb retrieved this table from immuneACCESS and kept in-frame rearrangements only. Not all clones are present; in checked studies, unresolved V genes account for under half, and no reason is known for the remainder. This sample lists about 98,000 clones; more than 90% were detected once. Less than 0.25% of the sample comes from the top ten. Sequencing was carried out using T cells isolated from PBMCs. Receptors originate from a human donor in good health.

The gene calls are TRBV7-9 and TRBJ1-1; D call uncertain. CDR3 size: 14 residues. V gave up 5 bases and J gave up 5 bases, with 15 bases separating them. Germline CDR1 reads SEHNR; CDR2 reads FQNEAQ (reference sequence). The CDR3 coding sequence is TGTGCCAGCAGCCTCGCCACGGGGAGAACTGAAGCTTTCTTT. Its translation: CASSLATGRTEAFF.

J is TRBJ1-1 and V is TRBV29-1; D gene unclear. Germline values: CDR1 SQVTM, CDR2 ANQGSEA. V was clipped by 6 bases and J by 2 bases, with 19 bases between them. This CDR3 is 15 amino acids long. The CDR3 region is CSVSPRWRVNTEAFF. Here the CDR3 DNA reads TGCAGCGTCTCCCCCCGATGGAGGGTTAACACTGAAGCTTTCTTT.

V is TRBV10-2 and J is TRBJ2-5, with 7 bases aligning to TRBD2. The CDR3 is 12 amino acids. In germline, CDR1 is WSHSY, CDR2 SAAADI. Trimming at V came to 3 bases and at J to 7 bases, leaving 2 bases not matched to a gene. The CDR3 region has the DNA TGCGCCAGCAGTGATCCGGGGGGGACCCAGTACTTC. As protein: CASSDPGGTQYF.

V usage is TRBV7-6 and J usage is TRBJ2-3, with 7 bases lining up with TRBD2. The CDR3 extends over 16 amino acids. Per germline, CDR1 SGHVS and CDR2 FNYEAQ. V was pared by 1 base and J by 4 bases, with 8 bases of the junction left unmatched. CDR3 region: CASSLGVAGVADTQYF. CDR3 in DNA: TGTGCCAGCAGCTTAGGAGTGGCGGGAGTGGCAGATACGCAGTATTTT. Filled out from reference TRBV7-6 and TRBJ2-3, the complete variable domain reads GAGVSQSPRYKVTKRGQDVALRCDPISGHVSLYWYRQALGQGPEFLTYFNYEAQQDKSGLPNDRFSAERPEGSISTLTIQRTEQRDSAMYRCASSLGVAGVADTQYFGPGTRLTVL.

The chain couples TRBV7-9 to TRBJ2-7, with 9 bases that match TRBD1. Germline assignment: CDR1 SEHNR and CDR2 FQNEAQ (reference sequence). The trim removed 6 bases at V and 0 bases at J, leaving 9 bases unmatched. This CDR3 region has 16 residues. Here the CDR3 DNA reads TGTGCCAGCAGGCAATACCGGGACAGGGACTCCTACGAGCAGTACTTC. This gives the protein CASRQYRDRDSYEQYF.